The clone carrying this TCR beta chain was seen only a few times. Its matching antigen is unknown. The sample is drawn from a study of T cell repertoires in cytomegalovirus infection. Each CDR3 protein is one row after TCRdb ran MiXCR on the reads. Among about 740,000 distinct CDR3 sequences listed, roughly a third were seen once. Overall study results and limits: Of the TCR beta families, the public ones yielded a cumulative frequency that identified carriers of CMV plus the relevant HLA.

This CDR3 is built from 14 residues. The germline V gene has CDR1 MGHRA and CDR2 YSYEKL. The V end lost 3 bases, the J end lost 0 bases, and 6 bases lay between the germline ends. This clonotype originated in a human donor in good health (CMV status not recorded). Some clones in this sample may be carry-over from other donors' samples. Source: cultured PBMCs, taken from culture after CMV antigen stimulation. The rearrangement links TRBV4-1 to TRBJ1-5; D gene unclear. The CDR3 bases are TGCGCCAGCAGCCAGATATATAGCAATCAGCCCCAGCATTTT. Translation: CASSQIYSNQPQHF.